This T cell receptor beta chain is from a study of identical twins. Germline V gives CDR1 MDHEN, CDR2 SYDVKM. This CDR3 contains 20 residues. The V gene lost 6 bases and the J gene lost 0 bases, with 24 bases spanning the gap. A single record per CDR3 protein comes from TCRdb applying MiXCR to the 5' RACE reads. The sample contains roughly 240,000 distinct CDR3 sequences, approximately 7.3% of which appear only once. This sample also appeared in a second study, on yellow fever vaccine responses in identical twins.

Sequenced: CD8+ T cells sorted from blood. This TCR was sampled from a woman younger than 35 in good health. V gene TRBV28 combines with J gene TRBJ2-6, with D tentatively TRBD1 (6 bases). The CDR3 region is CASSHLFHRTATSGANVLTF. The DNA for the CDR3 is TGTGCCAGCAGCCACCTATTCCATCGGACAGCCACCTCTGGGGCCAACGTCCTGACTTTC.